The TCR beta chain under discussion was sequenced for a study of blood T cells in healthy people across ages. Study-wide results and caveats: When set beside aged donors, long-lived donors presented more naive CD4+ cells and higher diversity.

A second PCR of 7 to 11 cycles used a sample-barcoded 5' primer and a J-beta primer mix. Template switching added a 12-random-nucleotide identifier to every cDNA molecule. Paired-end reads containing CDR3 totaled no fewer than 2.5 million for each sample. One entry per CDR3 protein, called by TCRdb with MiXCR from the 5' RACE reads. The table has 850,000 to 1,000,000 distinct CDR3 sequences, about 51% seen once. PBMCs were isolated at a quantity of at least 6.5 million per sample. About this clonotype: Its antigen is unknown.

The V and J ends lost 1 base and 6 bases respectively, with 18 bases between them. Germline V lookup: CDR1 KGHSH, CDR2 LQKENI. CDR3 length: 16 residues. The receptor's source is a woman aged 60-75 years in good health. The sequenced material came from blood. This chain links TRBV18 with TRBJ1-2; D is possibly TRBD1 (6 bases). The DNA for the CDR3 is TGTGCCAGCTCACCACAGCGACAGGTTCTACAGGATGGCTACACCTTC. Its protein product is CASSPQRQVLQDGYTF.